This T cell receptor beta chain was captured in a study of T-cell reconstitution after alpha-beta-depleted transplantation in children. Broader study findings: The origin of high day-60 TCRbeta diversity in some patients lay in surviving recipient T cells and thymic progenitors. T-cell numbers and diversity one year post-transplant derived largely from freshly generated T cells. Alpha-beta T cells about two months after transplant reportedly derived from several hundred expanded graft clones.

In its sample, this clonotype was seen a few times. Its antigen is unidentified. Unique molecular identifiers were used to barcode this TCRbeta library. TCRdb reprocessed the PCR reads via MiXCR and lists one record per CDR3 protein. The repertoire has hundreds of thousands of distinct CDR3 sequences, 6% to 10% of them found once; the top ten carry approximately 9%. Trimming took 1 base from V and 2 from J, leaving 8 bases between them. The CDR3 has 14 amino acids. Germline V gene lookup returns CDR1 MNHNS and CDR2 SASEGT. Sequenced here: peripheral blood, sampled 360 days after TCRalphabeta/CD19-depleted stem cell transplant. The TCR sequence derives from a female patient between 2 and 15 years old who had a stem cell transplant for Fanconi anemia, so the T cells may come from the graft donor. The chain has TRBV6-1 and TRBJ1-2, with D possibly matching TRBD1 (5 bases). The CDR3 region is CASSEEGLNYGYTF. CDR3 bases: TGTGCCAGCAGTGAAGAGGGGCTAAACTATGGCTACACCTTC.